This T cell receptor (beta chain) was sequenced in a study of blood T cell repertoires in COVID-19. In the authors' methods: It was from reference gene primer amplification that nucleated cell counts were estimated. TCRdb's copy holds only in-frame clones and misses some; the assay was immunoSEQ multiplex PCR. That table gives V, J and clone size, and the DNA gave D and trimming. The sample records tens of thousands of clones, roughly 73% being singletons. The length of the CDR3 is 15 residues. CDR1 is SGHRS and CDR2 is YFSETQ in the germline V gene. J gave up 4 bases and V 3 bases, and 4 bases lay outside the gene matches.

The J gene is TRBJ2-3, the V gene TRBV5-1; TRBD2 matches 11 bases. The sequence was collected from a human donor in a cohort sampled during active or convalescent COVID-19. Sequences were obtained from peripheral blood. DNA for the CDR3: TGCGCCAGCAGCTCCGTAGCGGGGGGGGCAGATACGCAGTATTTT. It codes for CASSSVAGGADTQYF.